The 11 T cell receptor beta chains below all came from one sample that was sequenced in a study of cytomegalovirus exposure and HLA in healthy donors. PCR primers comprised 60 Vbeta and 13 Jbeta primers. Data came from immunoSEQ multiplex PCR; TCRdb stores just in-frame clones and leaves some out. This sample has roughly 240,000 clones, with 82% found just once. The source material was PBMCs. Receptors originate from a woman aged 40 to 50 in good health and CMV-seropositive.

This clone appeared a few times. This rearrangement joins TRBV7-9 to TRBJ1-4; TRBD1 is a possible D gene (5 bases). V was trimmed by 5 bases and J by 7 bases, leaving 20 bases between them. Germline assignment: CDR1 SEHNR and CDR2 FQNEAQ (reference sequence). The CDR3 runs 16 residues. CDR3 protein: CASSPGGAGYAEKLFF. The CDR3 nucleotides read TGTGCCAGCAGCCCCGGCGGGGCAGGGTACGCTGAAAAACTGTTTTTT.

The CDR3 reads CASSLDGGGGGNQPQHF. For the CDR3, the DNA is TGCGCCAGCAGCTTGGACGGCGGGGGAGGAGGCAATCAGCCCCAGCATTTT. The V and J genes are TRBV5-1 and TRBJ1-5; D perhaps matches TRBD1 (5 bases). The germline V gene has CDR1 SGHRS and CDR2 YFSETQ. The V gene lost 0 bases and the J gene lost 2 bases, with 15 bases spanning the gap. The CDR3 sequence is 17 residues long.

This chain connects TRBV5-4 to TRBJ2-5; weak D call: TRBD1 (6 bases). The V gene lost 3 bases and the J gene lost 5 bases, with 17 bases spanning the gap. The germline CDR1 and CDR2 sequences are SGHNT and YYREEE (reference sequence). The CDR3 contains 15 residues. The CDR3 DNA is TGTGCCAGCAGCTCACAGGGTGTTCCCGGGGAGACCCAGTACTTC. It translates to CASSSQGVPGETQYF.

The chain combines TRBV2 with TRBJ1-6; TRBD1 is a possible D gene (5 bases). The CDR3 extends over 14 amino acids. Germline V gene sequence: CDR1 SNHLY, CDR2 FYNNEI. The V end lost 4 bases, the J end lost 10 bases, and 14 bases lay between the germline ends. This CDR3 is CASSGRAITSPLHF. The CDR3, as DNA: TGTGCCAGCAGTGGCAGGGCCATAACCTCACCCCTCCACTTT.

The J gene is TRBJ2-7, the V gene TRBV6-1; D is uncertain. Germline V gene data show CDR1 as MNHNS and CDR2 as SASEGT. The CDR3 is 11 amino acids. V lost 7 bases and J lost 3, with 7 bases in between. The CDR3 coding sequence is TGTGCCAGCATAAACTTCTACGAGCAGTACTTC. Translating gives CASINFYEQYF.

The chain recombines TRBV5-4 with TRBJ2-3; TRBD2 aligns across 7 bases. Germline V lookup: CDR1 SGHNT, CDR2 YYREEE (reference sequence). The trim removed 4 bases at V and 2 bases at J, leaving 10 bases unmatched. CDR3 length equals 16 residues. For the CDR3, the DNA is TGTGCCAGCAGCCCGGGGAGGGGCCGAAACACAGATACGCAGTATTTT. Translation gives CASSPGRGRNTDTQYF.

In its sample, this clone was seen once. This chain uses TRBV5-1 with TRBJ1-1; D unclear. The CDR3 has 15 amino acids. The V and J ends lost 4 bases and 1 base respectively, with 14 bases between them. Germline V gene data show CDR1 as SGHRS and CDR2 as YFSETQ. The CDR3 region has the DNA TGCGCCAGCAGCACGCTAACAGCCGCGAACACTGAAGCTTTCTTT. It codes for CASSTLTAANTEAFF.

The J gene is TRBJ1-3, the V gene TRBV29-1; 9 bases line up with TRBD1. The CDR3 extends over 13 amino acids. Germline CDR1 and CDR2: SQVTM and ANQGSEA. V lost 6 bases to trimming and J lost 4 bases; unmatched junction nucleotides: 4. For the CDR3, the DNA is TGCAGCGTAGGACAGGGGATAGGAAACACCATATATTTT. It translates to CSVGQGIGNTIYF.

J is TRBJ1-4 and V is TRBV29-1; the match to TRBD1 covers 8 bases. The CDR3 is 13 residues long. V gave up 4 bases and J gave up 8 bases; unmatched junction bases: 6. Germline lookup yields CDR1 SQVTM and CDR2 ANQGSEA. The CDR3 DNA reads TGCAGCGTTGTGGGGACAGGCTACGAAAAACTGTTTTTT. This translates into CSVVGTGYEKLFF.

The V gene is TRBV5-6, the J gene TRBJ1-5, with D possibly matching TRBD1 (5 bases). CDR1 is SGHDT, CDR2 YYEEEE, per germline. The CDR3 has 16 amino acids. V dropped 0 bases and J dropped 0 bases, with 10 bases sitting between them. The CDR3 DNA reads TGTGCCAGCAGCTTGGCCGGGGGGGGTAGCAATCAGCCCCAGCATTTT. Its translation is CASSLAGGGSNQPQHF. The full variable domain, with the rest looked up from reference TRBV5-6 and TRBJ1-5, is DAGVTQSPTHLIKTRGQQVTLRCSPKSGHDTVSWYQQALGQGPQFIFQYYEEEERQRGNFPDRFSGHQFPNYSSELNVNALLLGDSALYLCASSLAGGGSNQPQHFGDGTRLSIL.

DNA for the CDR3: TGTGCCAGCAGGACTAGCGGAACAGATACGCAGTATTTT. This codes for CASRTSGTDTQYF. This chain links TRBV2 with TRBJ2-3; TRBD2 aligns across 9 bases. The CDR3 spans 13 residues. V dropped 6 bases and J dropped 3; count of bases not matched to a gene: 1. From germline, CDR1 is SNHLY and CDR2 FYNNEI.